The following is a T cell receptor (beta chain) sequence with its context. Its matching antigen is unknown. This specimen comes from a study of persistence of HIV-infected CD4 T cells. The overall study: Blood samples, up to about 200 mL, came from multiple time points, except two leukapheresis donors sampled once.

Trimming left V 3 bases short and J 7 bases short, with 7 bases between. This CDR3 spans 11 amino acids. Cells were stimulated with CMV-infected fibroblast lysates at approximately 10 ug/mL. Sorted nonresponding memory CD4+ T cells were CD40L-negative, CD69-negative, CD45RO-high. This was the immunoSEQ version 4 assay in survey mode. The method was immunoSEQ multiplex PCR; TCRdb's version includes in-frame clones alone and lacks a portion of them. Of 25,000 to 30,000 clones in the sample, about 80% were seen once. This sample comprised CD4+ T cells sorted from PBMCs after approximately 18-hour stimulation, obtained from a patient who received antiretroviral therapy. The rearrangement uses TRBV12-3 or TRBV12-4 and TRBJ2-7; no reliable D call. This sequence was found in an adult woman with HIV who was CMV-seropositive. The CDR3 region is CASSLKREQYF. The CDR3 coding sequence is TGTGCCAGCAGTTTGAAGCGTGAGCAGTACTTC.